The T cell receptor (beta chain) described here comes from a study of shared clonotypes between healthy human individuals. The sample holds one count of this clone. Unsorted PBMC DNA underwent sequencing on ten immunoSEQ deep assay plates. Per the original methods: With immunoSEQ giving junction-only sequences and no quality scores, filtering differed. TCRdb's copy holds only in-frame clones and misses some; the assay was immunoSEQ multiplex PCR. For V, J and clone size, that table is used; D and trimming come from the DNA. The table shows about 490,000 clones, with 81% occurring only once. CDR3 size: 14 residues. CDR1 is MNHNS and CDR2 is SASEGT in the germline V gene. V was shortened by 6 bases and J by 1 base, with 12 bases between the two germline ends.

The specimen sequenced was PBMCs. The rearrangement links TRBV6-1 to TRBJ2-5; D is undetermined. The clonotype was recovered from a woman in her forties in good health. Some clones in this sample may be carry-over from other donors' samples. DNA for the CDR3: TGTGCCAGCAGCAACCCTGGAGTCCAAGAGACCCAGTACTTC. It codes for CASSNPGVQETQYF.